Below are 19 T cell receptor beta chains sequenced from a single sample in a study of lymphopenia after photon versus proton radiotherapy. Method: immunoSEQ multiplex PCR; TCRdb's copy keeps in-frame clones and lacks some. Of approximately 30,000 clones in the sample, 94% were seen once. The sample here was peripheral blood, taken from a patient treated with photon-based radiotherapy. These receptor sequences come from a woman aged 50 to 60 with cholangiocarcinoma.

This chain uses TRBV7-2 with TRBJ2-2; tentatively, D is TRBD2 (5 bases). Germline V gene lookup returns CDR1 SGHTA and CDR2 FQGNSA. Trimming left V 1 base short and J 6 bases short, with 9 bases between. CDR3 length: 14 residues. Here the CDR3 DNA reads TGTGCCAGCAGCTTAGAAGCGGCGGCCGGGGAGCTGTTTTTT. It translates to CASSLEAAAGELFF.

The CDR3 DNA is TGTGCCACCACTTTCAGGGTGAACACTGAAGCTTTCTTT. It translates to CATTFRVNTEAFF. The J gene is TRBJ1-1, the V gene TRBV15; D might be TRBD1 (5 bases). The CDR3 contains 13 residues. Trimming pared 7 bases from V and 0 bases from J, leaving 9 bases between. CDR1 is LNHNV, CDR2 YYDKDF, per germline (reference sequence).

CDR3 loop: CASSPGQGRSGYTF. DNA for the CDR3: TGTGCCAGCAGCCCGGGACAGGGAAGAAGTGGCTACACCTTC. The chain links TRBV5-6 to TRBJ1-2; TRBD1 matches at 9 bases. Germline V gene data show CDR1 as SGHDT and CDR2 as YYEEEE. The CDR3 loop spans 14 amino acids. Losses at the gene ends were 4 bases for V and 7 bases for J; bases not matched to a gene: 8.

The gene calls are TRBV30 and TRBJ2-7; 7 bases fit TRBD2. Trimming took 6 bases from V and 2 from J; bases not matched to a gene: 7. Germline-derived CDR1 and CDR2 are GTSNPN and SVGIG (reference sequence). This CDR3 has 13 amino acids. CDR3 residues: CACSDAGAYEQYF. DNA of the CDR3: TGTGCCTGTTCGGACGCGGGAGCCTACGAGCAGTACTTC. Full variable domain (missing parts from reference TRBV30 and TRBJ2-7): SQTIHQWPATLVQPVGSPLSLECTVEGTSNPNLYWYRQAAGRGLQLLFYSVGIGQISSEVPQNLSASRPQDRQFILSSKKLLLSDSGFYLCACSDAGAYEQYFGPGTRLTVT.

CDR3: CASSPGWEAFF. The CDR3 nucleotides are TGTGCCAGCAGCCCCGGGTGGGAAGCTTTCTTT. V usage is TRBV6-6 and J usage is TRBJ1-1; the D is unclear. This CDR3 is built from 11 residues. Trimming removed 6 bases from V and 8 bases from J, with 10 bases in between. CDR1 is MNHNY, CDR2 SVGAGI, per germline (reference sequence).

The CDR3 region is CASSSRGLDYTEAFF. DNA of the CDR3: TGTGCCAGCTCATCCAGGGGGTTGGATTACACTGAAGCTTTCTTT. The chain is built from TRBV18 and TRBJ1-1; 7 bases align to TRBD1. Germline V gives CDR1 KGHSH, CDR2 LQKENI. The V segment lost 5 bases and the J segment 3 bases; nucleotides outside the gene matches: 9. The CDR3 runs to 15 residues.

The chain employs TRBV10-3 and TRBJ1-1; D not certain. CDR1 ENHRY and CDR2 SYGVKD come from the germline V gene. The CDR3 loop spans 12 amino acids. V lost 6 bases to trimming and J lost 7 bases, with 12 bases between them. As DNA, the CDR3 is TGTGCCATCAGCTCGGTCCTCGATGAAGCTTTCTTT. Protein: CAISSVLDEAFF.

The CDR3 sequence is CASSGRTGQENEQYF. DNA for the CDR3: TGTGCCAGCAGCGGGAGGACAGGGCAAGAAAACGAGCAGTACTTC. V usage is TRBV7-2 and J usage is TRBJ2-7; 8 nucleotides align to TRBD1. There are 15 residues in the CDR3. Germline V gene lookup returns CDR1 SGHTA and CDR2 FQGNSA. V shed 5 bases and J 5 bases; nucleotides not matched to a gene: 11.

The CDR3 nucleotides read TGTGCCAGTAGTAACGCCGGGACAGGGATTTTCAATGAGCAGTTCTTC. It codes for CASSNAGTGIFNEQFF. The chain recombines TRBV19 with TRBJ2-1, with 9 bases matching TRBD1. Germline V gene sequence: CDR1 LNHDA, CDR2 SQIVND (reference sequence). This CDR3 is built from 16 residues. Trimming at V came to 4 bases and at J to 6 bases, leaving 10 bases not matched to a gene.

This clone was counted once. The rearrangement joins TRBV6-5 to TRBJ2-5; D unresolved. V lost 6 bases and J 13 bases, leaving 18 bases between the germline ends. CDR3 length: 12 amino acids. Germline loops: CDR1 MNHEY, CDR2 SVGAGI. The CDR3 coding sequence is TGTGCCAGCAGATCATCAGGTCGGCAAGGGTACTTC. Protein sequence: CASRSSGRQGYF.

In nucleotides, the CDR3 is TGTGCCAGCTCCTGGGACGCCTACGAGCAGTACTTC. This gives the protein CASSWDAYEQYF. This sequence joins TRBV7-9 and TRBJ2-7, with D tentatively TRBD1 or TRBD2 (5 bases each). The CDR3 has 12 amino acids. The germline V and J ends were trimmed by 8 bases and 2 bases, with 10 bases remaining between them. Germline V gene lookup returns CDR1 SEHNR and CDR2 FQNEAQ (reference sequence).

The rearrangement links TRBV18 to TRBJ2-1; 12 bases fit TRBD2. The V and J ends lost 0 bases and 5 bases, in that order; junction bases with no gene match: 8. Looked up from germline, CDR1 is KGHSH and CDR2 is LQKENI. The CDR3 length is 18 residues. The CDR3 is CASSPPTLAGGRNNEQFF. The CDR3 nucleotides are TGTGCCAGCTCACCACCGACCCTAGCGGGGGGGCGAAACAATGAGCAGTTCTTC.

The V and J genes are TRBV6-5 and TRBJ2-7; 9 bases fit TRBD2. Germline V gene lookup returns CDR1 MNHEY and CDR2 SVGAGI. The junction had 3 bases not matched to a gene; V was cut back by 0 bases and J by 0 bases. The CDR3 spans 16 residues. The CDR3 DNA reads TGTGCCAGCAGTTACTCGATAGCGGGGGACTCCTACGAGCAGTACTTC. Encoded protein: CASSYSIAGDSYEQYF.

V gene TRBV4-1 combines with J gene TRBJ2-7; the match to TRBD1 covers 8 bases. Per germline, CDR1 MGHRA and CDR2 YSYEKL. The CDR3 covers 15 residues. The ends lost 1 base at V and 3 bases at J; junction bases unmatched: 5. The CDR3 here is CASSQGQGPNYEQYF. The CDR3 DNA reads as TGCGCCAGCAGCCAAGGACAGGGGCCGAACTACGAGCAGTACTTC.

This clone was found once. This sample also contains other DNA sequences that code for the same CDR3. V and J are TRBV19 and TRBJ2-7; 10 positions agree with TRBD1. CDR1 LNHDA and CDR2 SQIVND come from the germline V gene (reference sequence). This CDR3 region has 15 residues. V lost 5 bases and J lost 5; bases outside the gene matches: 9. As DNA, the CDR3 is TGTGCCAGTAGTTTGGGACAGGGGTGGGGGGACGAGCAGTACTTC. It specifies CASSLGQGWGDEQYF. Combining the CDR3 with reference TRBV19 and TRBJ2-7 gives the whole variable domain DGGITQSPKYLFRKEGQNVTLSCEQNLNHDAMYWYRQDPGQGLRLIYYSQIVNDFQKGDIAEGYSVSREKKESFPLTVTSAQKNPTAFYLCASSLGQGWGDEQYFGPGTRLTVT.

This clone was picked up a small number of times. V usage is TRBV6-1 and J usage is TRBJ2-7; no clear D. Per germline, CDR1 MNHNS and CDR2 SASEGT. V lost 7 bases to trimming and J lost 0 bases, with 10 bases between them. The CDR3 sequence is 13 residues long. The CDR3 nucleotides are TGTGCCAGCATCCGGACGGGCTCCTACGAGCAGTACTTC. Translation gives CASIRTGSYEQYF.

The chain links TRBV2 to TRBJ1-4; D unresolved. V was clipped by 4 bases and J by 0 bases, with 6 bases between them. CDR1 is SNHLY and CDR2 is FYNNEI in the germline V gene. The CDR3 runs to 14 residues. CDR3 amino acids: CASSGQTTNEKLFF. The CDR3 nucleotides read TGTGCCAGCAGTGGACAAACAACTAATGAAAAACTGTTTTTT.

V usage is TRBV4-1 and J usage is TRBJ1-2, with no clear D. CDR1 is MGHRA, CDR2 YSYEKL, per germline. The V end lost 0 bases, the J end lost 8 bases, and 16 bases lay between the germline ends. The CDR3 length is 15 residues. CDR3 sequence (DNA): TGCGCCAGCAGCCAAGAAAGGCCCGGGTTGATGGGCTACACCTTC. This codes for CASSQERPGLMGYTF.

The rearrangement uses TRBV10-3 and TRBJ2-1; D may correspond to TRBD1 or TRBD2 (6 bases each). Trimming pared 2 bases from V and 13 bases from J, leaving 9 bases between. This CDR3 contains 11 residues. Germline-derived CDR1 and CDR2 are ENHRY and SYGVKD. CDR3 in DNA: TGTGCCATCAGTGAGCCGGGGGCACAGTTCTTC. Its protein is CAISEPGAQFF.